These T cell receptor beta chains were read from a single sample in a study of post-analysis software for immune sequencing data. TCRdb re-derived calls from the PCR reads in MiXCR, one entry per CDR3 protein. Here the sample spans 600,000 to 750,000 distinct CDR3 sequences, approximately 59% being singletons. The sample comprised blood. The source is a girl between 2 and 10 years old with multiple sclerosis. The CDR3 runs from the conserved cysteine through the conserved F or W. A D gene is named only where the DNA matches it firmly. Only part of the rows carry a size: once, few, many, or a class if the clone is expanded.

>few|TRBJ2-7|NA|TRBV27
CASSLRGAPEYEQYF
TGTGCCAGCAGTTTGAGGGGGGCCCCCGAATACGAGCAGTACTTC
>once|TRBJ2-5|NA|TRBV12-3/TRBV12-4
CASSSEGEAQETQYF
TGTGCCAGCAGTTCTGAGGGAGAAGCACAAGAGACCCAGTACTTC
>NA|TRBJ1-1|NA|TRBV6-4
CASSDGYGAPTEAFF
TGTGCCAGCAGTGACGGGTACGGGGCTCCGACTGAAGCTTTCTTT
>NA|TRBJ2-3|TRBD2|TRBV5-5
CASSVRLAGGTDTQYF
TGTGCCAGCAGCGTACGACTAGCGGGGGGCACAGATACGCAGTATTTT
>few|TRBJ2-7|TRBD2|TRBV3-1
CASSQDQASGDNLYEQYF
TGTGCCAGCAGCCAAGATCAAGCTAGCGGTGACAACCTTTACGAGCAGTACTTC
>once|TRBJ2-3|NA|TRBV18
CASSQDIRRDTQYF
TGTGCCAGCTCCCAGGACATCCGAAGGGATACGCAGTATTTT
>few|TRBJ2-7|NA|TRBV12-3/TRBV12-4
CASSYGSNTYEQYF
TGTGCCAGCAGTTATGGAAGTAACACCTACGAGCAGTACTTC
>NA|TRBJ1-2|NA|TRBV7-3
CASSLTTGDGYTF
TGTGCCAGCAGCTTAACGACAGGTGACGGCTACACCTTC
>few|TRBJ2-5|NA|TRBV10-3
CAISRAIDQETQYF
TGTGCCATCAGTAGGGCGATAGACCAAGAGACCCAGTACTTC
>NA|TRBJ1-5|NA|TRBV29-1
CSVEAQNQPQHF
TGCAGCGTTGAAGCCCAAAATCAGCCCCAGCATTTT
>few|TRBJ2-5|NA|TRBV12-3/TRBV12-4
CASRPGDFGTQYF
TGTGCCAGCAGGCCAGGGGATTTCGGGACCCAGTACTTC
>NA|TRBJ2-1|NA|TRBV29-1
CSVFTGSREQFF
TGCAGCGTTTTTACAGGGTCGCGGGAGCAGTTCTTC